These 21 T cell receptor beta chains originate from one sample sequenced in a study of cytomegalovirus exposure and HLA in healthy donors (dated by TCRdb to the late 2010s). The library was made by the immunoSEQ multiplex PCR assay. For the multiplex PCR, a mixture combining 60 forward primers for TCR Vbeta segments and 13 reverse primers for TCR Jbeta segments was used. In its TCRdb copy, this immuneACCESS table keeps in-frame sequences only and misses some clones. Where compared with another copy, unresolved V genes explain less than half of these, and the others have no known cause. The sample records approximately 110,000 clones, 70% to 80% of which are singletons. Of the sample, 4% to 5% is held by the ten largest clones. The sequenced material came from PBMCs. These TCRs come from a woman between 35 and 50 years old in good health and CMV-seropositive.

This clone appeared once. The rearrangement joins TRBV7-3 to TRBJ2-1; 12 bases line up with TRBD2. The V segment lost 3 bases and the J segment 7 bases; nucleotides outside the gene matches: 10. The CDR3 loop spans 17 amino acids. CDR1 is SGHTA, CDR2 FQGTGA, per germline. CDR3 residues: CASSLRLAGGLGNEQFF. The CDR3 DNA reads as TGTGCCAGCAGCTTGAGGCTAGCGGGAGGGCTTGGGAATGAGCAGTTCTTC.

The chain employs TRBV18 and TRBJ2-7, with TRBD2 matching 7 bases. Germline assignment: CDR1 KGHSH and CDR2 LQKENI. V trimming: 1 base; J trimming: 0 bases; junction bases outside the gene matches: 12. The CDR3 has 18 residues. The CDR3 loop reads CASSPRNYERGFSYEQYF. As DNA, the CDR3 is TGTGCCAGCTCACCACGGAATTACGAGCGGGGCTTCTCCTACGAGCAGTACTTC.

The V call is TRBV6-5, the J call TRBJ2-7; 9 bases match TRBD1. J was trimmed by 0 bases and V by 7 bases; bases with no gene match: 7. The germline gives CDR1 MNHEY, CDR2 SVGAGI. CDR3 length: 15 residues. CDR3 in DNA: TGTGCCAGCACCCCCGACAGGGGGTCCTCCTACGAGCAGTACTTC. Residues: CASTPDRGSSYEQYF.

The V and J genes are TRBV19 and TRBJ1-1; TRBD1 agrees at 7 bases. This CDR3 contains 16 residues. J gave up 10 bases and V 6 bases, and 20 bases lay outside the gene matches. The V gene's germline CDR1 is LNHDA and CDR2 SQIVND (reference sequence). The CDR3 DNA is TGTGCCAGTAGCTACACTACACTAAACCAGGGGGTCGGAGCTTTCTTT. This encodes CASSYTTLNQGVGAFF.

The chain uses TRBV7-2 and TRBJ1-5; 9 bases agree with TRBD1. Per the germline V gene, CDR1 is SGHTA and CDR2 is FQGNSA. The CDR3 length is 15 residues. Written as DNA, the CDR3 is TGTGCGACCAGCACCGCCGGACAGGGGTTACAGCCCCAGCATTTT. Its translation: CATSTAGQGLQPQHF.

V is TRBV6-4 and J is TRBJ1-2; weak D call: TRBD1 (6 bases). V shed 2 bases and J shed 7 bases, with 11 bases lying between them. The CDR3 runs to 13 residues. The V gene's germline CDR1 is MRHNA and CDR2 SNTAGT. DNA for the CDR3: TGTGCCAGCAGTGACCAGGGGCGAGGTGGCTACACCTTC. It specifies CASSDQGRGGYTF.

The chain combines TRBV29-1 with TRBJ2-1, with a weak D call TRBD2 (7 bases). The germline V gene encodes CDR1 SQVTM and CDR2 ANQGSEA. Trimming took off 6 bases at V and 8 bases at J, with 26 bases between the two ends. The CDR3 runs 16 residues. The CDR3 loop is CSVTPRGGAGSDEQFF. In DNA, the CDR3 is TGCAGCGTAACCCCCCGTGGGGGGGCCGGGTCGGATGAGCAGTTCTTC.

Notes on this clone: This likely comes from a read error, as the CDR3 has no conserved phenylalanine or tryptophan at its end. The DNA is omitted, as the CDR3 cannot be located on it reliably, and the CDR3 follows TCRdb's listing. The chain uses TRBV28 and TRBJ1-6; the listed D gene, TRBD1, was not tested against the DNA. Germline CDR1 is MDHEN and CDR2 is SYDVKM. The CDR3 adds up to 12 amino acids, both ends counted. The CDR3 loop reads CASSLRQGRISV.

The rearrangement uses TRBV5-1 and TRBJ2-3, with D possibly being TRBD2 (6 bases). The germline gives CDR1 SGHRS, CDR2 YFSETQ. V lost 0 bases to trimming and J lost 2 bases, with 10 bases between them. The length of the CDR3 is 15 residues. The CDR3 coding sequence is TGCGCCAGCAGCTTGGAACTAGCCAACACAGATACGCAGTATTTT. Its translation is CASSLELANTDTQYF.

This sequence joins TRBV7-9 and TRBJ1-2, with 8 bases aligning to TRBD1. Germline values: CDR1 SEHNR, CDR2 FQNEAQ (reference sequence). The CDR3 sequence is 11 residues long. Trimming took 5 bases from V and 12 from J; bases not matched to a gene: 5. CDR3 sequence reads: CASSPGGSDTF. As DNA, the CDR3 is TGTGCCAGCAGCCCAGGGGGCAGCGACACCTTC.

The CDR3 bases are TGTGCCAGCAGCTTAACCGGGGGGGCGGGAGGTGGCTACACCTTC. Translating gives CASSLTGGAGGGYTF. The gene calls are TRBV7-3 and TRBJ1-2, with D maybe TRBD1 (6 bases). The V gene's germline CDR1 is SGHTA and CDR2 FQGTGA. This CDR3 is built from 15 residues. V was pared by 0 bases and J by 7 bases, with 15 bases between.

The chain employs TRBV18 and TRBJ1-1; 9 nucleotides align to TRBD1. V gave up 4 bases and J gave up 7 bases; unmatched junction bases: 13. The germline CDR1 and CDR2 sequences are KGHSH and LQKENI. The CDR3 loop spans 16 amino acids. CDR3 sequence reads: CASSLAFDRGSSEAFF. CDR3 nucleotide sequence: TGTGCCAGCTCACTAGCCTTCGACAGGGGGAGTAGTGAAGCTTTCTTT. Full variable domain (rest looked up from reference TRBV18 and TRBJ1-1): NAGVMQNPRHLVRRRGQEARLRCSPMKGHSHVYWYRQLPEEGLKFMVYLQKENIIDESGMPKERFSAEFPKEGPSILRIQQVVRGDSAAYFCASSLAFDRGSSEAFFGQGTRLTVV.

The chain is built from TRBV5-1 and TRBJ2-3; the D gene is possibly TRBD2 (6 bases). Germline V gene lookup returns CDR1 SGHRS and CDR2 YFSETQ. The CDR3 has 15 residues. Trimming left V 0 bases short and J 4 bases short, with 12 bases between. The CDR3, as DNA: TGCGCCAGCAGCTTGGCGACTAGTTCCGCAGATACGCAGTATTTT. This encodes CASSLATSSADTQYF.

This chain connects TRBV27 to TRBJ1-2, with a weak D call TRBD1 (6 bases). The germline V gene encodes CDR1 MNHEY and CDR2 SMNVEV (reference sequence). With 5 bases removed from V and 6 bases from J, the gap between germline ends came to 19 bases. There are 15 residues in the CDR3. CDR3 DNA: TGTGCCAGCAGTCCCTCATGGGTTCAGGGGCATGGCTACACCTTC. Encoded protein: CASSPSWVQGHGYTF.

The chain is built from TRBV2 and TRBJ2-2, with TRBD1 matching 7 bases. V lost 6 bases to trimming and J lost 0 bases; unmatched junction nucleotides: 7. This CDR3 has 16 residues. Germline V CDR1 and CDR2: SNHLY, FYNNEI. This CDR3 reads CASRGTGTANTGELFF. As DNA, the CDR3 is TGTGCCAGCAGGGGTACCGGGACAGCGAACACCGGGGAGCTGTTTTTT.

This clone has only a few counts. The rearrangement joins TRBV7-9 to TRBJ1-2; 9 positions match TRBD1. This CDR3 has 17 residues. The V gene end was trimmed by 2 bases and the J gene end by 3 bases; junction bases not matched to a gene: 10. The V gene's germline CDR1 is SEHNR and CDR2 FQNEAQ (reference sequence). For the CDR3, the DNA is TGTGCCAGCAGCTTATTCGGAGGGACAGGGAATGACTATGGCTACACCTTC. It specifies CASSLFGGTGNDYGYTF.

CDR3 protein: CASSSGGGPNTGELFF. CDR3 sequence (DNA): TGTGCCAGCAGTTCTGGGGGGGGCCCTAACACCGGGGAGCTGTTTTTT. This chain connects TRBV6-5 to TRBJ2-2, with a possible D match to TRBD2 (7 bases). Germline CDR1 reads MNHEY; CDR2 reads SVGAGI. The V end lost 4 bases, the J end lost 2 bases, and 14 bases lay between the germline ends. The CDR3 consists of 16 residues.

This clone was observed once. The chain links TRBV11-3 to TRBJ2-5; D is unclear. Trimming pared 0 bases from V and 9 bases from J, leaving 11 bases between. In germline, CDR1 is SGHNT, CDR2 YENEEA. This CDR3 comprises 13 residues. The CDR3 protein is CASSLDPWQAQYF. The DNA of the CDR3 is TGTGCCAGCAGCTTAGATCCATGGCAGGCCCAGTACTTC.

CDR3: CASSIGVYQPQHF. As DNA, the CDR3 is TGTGCCAGTAGTATCGGGGTCTATCAGCCCCAGCATTTT. The chain carries TRBV19 and TRBJ1-5; D gene unclear. V lost 3 bases and J lost 5, with 8 bases in between. The germline CDR1 and CDR2 sequences are LNHDA and SQIVND (reference sequence). This CDR3 region has 13 residues.

The chain employs TRBV5-1 and TRBJ1-1; 8 nucleotides agree with TRBD1. This CDR3 comprises 13 residues. Germline CDR1 reads SGHRS; CDR2 reads YFSETQ. J lost 4 bases, V lost 4 bases, and 3 bases had no gene match. In DNA, the CDR3 is TGCGCCAGCAGCGGCGACAGGGGCACTGAAGCTTTCTTT. Translation gives CASSGDRGTEAFF.

A single count supports this clone. The chain is built from TRBV4-1 and TRBJ2-5; tentatively, D is TRBD2 (6 bases). The J call may be mistaken, given a closer DNA end match to TRBJ2-7. The CDR3 runs 16 residues. Germline CDR1 and CDR2: MGHRA and YSYEKL. CDR3 DNA sequence: TGCGCCAGCAGCCAAGCCCCCGGGACTTGGACCTACGAGCAGTACTTC. Translation: CASSQAPGTWTYEQYF.